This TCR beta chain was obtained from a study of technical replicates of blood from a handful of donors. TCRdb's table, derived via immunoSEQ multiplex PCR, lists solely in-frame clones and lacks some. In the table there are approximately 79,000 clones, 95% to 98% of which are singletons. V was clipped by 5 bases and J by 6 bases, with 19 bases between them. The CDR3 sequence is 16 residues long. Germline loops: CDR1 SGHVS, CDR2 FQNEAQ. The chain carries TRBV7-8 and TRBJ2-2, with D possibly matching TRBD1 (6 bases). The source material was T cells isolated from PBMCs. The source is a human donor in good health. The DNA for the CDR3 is TGTGCCAGCAGCAAACACCCCCAACAGGGCGCCGGGGAGCTGTTTTTT. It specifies CASSKHPQQGAGELFF.